What follows are 29 T cell receptor beta chains derived from one specimen sequenced in a study of shared clonotypes between healthy human individuals. Data came from immunoSEQ multiplex PCR; TCRdb stores just in-frame clones and leaves some out. The repertoire has 2 million to 2.5 million clones, 95% of them found once; the top ten carry more than 0.1%. The source material was naive CD4+ T cells sorted from blood. Specified subset: CD45RA+ positively selected. Receptors were obtained from a man aged 18 to 29 in good health.

The genes are TRBV29-1 and TRBJ2-7, with 9 bases lining up with TRBD1. This CDR3 is 14 amino acids long. Germline-derived CDR1 and CDR2 are SQVTM and ANQGSEA. The V and J ends lost 5 bases and 1 base, in that order; junction bases with no gene match: 6. The CDR3, as DNA: TGCAGCGTTCAAGCCGGGACAGGGTCCTACGAGCAGTACTTC. It is translated as CSVQAGTGSYEQYF.

The chain has TRBV18 and TRBJ2-2, with 7 bases matching TRBD2. The CDR3 has 14 amino acids. Germline V CDR1 and CDR2: KGHSH, LQKENI. With 2 bases clipped from V and 7 bases from J, the junction kept 4 bases outside the gene matches. The chain's CDR3 is CASSPGTIHGELFF. The CDR3 coding sequence is TGTGCCAGCTCACCAGGGACTATTCACGGGGAGCTGTTTTTT.

This clone has a handful of counts. V usage is TRBV5-1 and J usage is TRBJ1-4; TRBD1 aligns across 7 bases. The CDR3 extends over 16 amino acids. V shed 5 bases and J 1 base; nucleotides not matched to a gene: 8. The germline CDR1 and CDR2 sequences are SGHRS and YFSETQ. In nucleotides, the CDR3 is TGCGCCAGCAGAAGGGGGCGAATGGAAACTAATGAAAAACTGTTTTTT. Its translation is CASRRGRMETNEKLFF.

This clone appeared once. This chain uses TRBV9 with TRBJ1-5; D unclear. The CDR3 is made up of 13 amino acids. Germline-derived CDR1 and CDR2 are SGDLS and YYNGEE. The V and J ends lost 0 bases and 4 bases respectively, with 5 bases between them. CDR3 coding DNA: TGTGCCAGCAGCGTAGGAAGAAATCAGCCCCAGCATTTT. Its translation is CASSVGRNQPQHF.

The rearrangement links TRBV7-9 to TRBJ1-3, with D maybe TRBD1 (5 bases). With 3 bases removed from V and 4 bases from J, the gap between germline ends came to 10 bases. The CDR3 is 14 amino acids. Germline values: CDR1 SEHNR, CDR2 FQNEAQ (reference sequence). The CDR3 DNA reads TGTGCCAGCAGCTTTAGCGGGGGAGGAAACACCATATATTTT. This encodes CASSFSGGGNTIYF.

As concerns this clone: The sample contains more than one DNA sequence encoding this CDR3. This rearrangement joins TRBV29-1 to TRBJ2-1; TRBD1 matches 8 bases. The CDR3 contains 11 residues. Germline-derived CDR1 and CDR2 are SQVTM and ANQGSEA. V trimming: 6 bases; J trimming: 6 bases; junction bases outside the gene matches: 1. CDR3 nucleotide sequence: TGCAGCGTCGACAGGGGCAATGAGCAGTTCTTC. Translated: CSVDRGNEQFF.

The chain links TRBV19 to TRBJ2-5; 10 bases are shared with TRBD1. Germline loops: CDR1 LNHDA, CDR2 SQIVND (reference sequence). This CDR3 spans 15 amino acids. V was pared by 5 bases and J by 4 bases, with 7 bases of the junction left unmatched. CDR3 in amino acids: CASSAADRGRETQYF. The CDR3 DNA reads as TGTGCCAGTAGTGCGGCCGACAGGGGGCGAGAGACCCAGTACTTC.

The V call is TRBV5-1, the J call TRBJ2-3; D gene uncertain. The V end lost 0 bases, the J end lost 8 bases, and 10 bases lay between the germline ends. The CDR3 has 13 amino acids. Germline V gene data show CDR1 as SGHRS and CDR2 as YFSETQ. The CDR3, as DNA: TGCGCCAGCAGCTTGGACGGCTGGGTTACGCAGTATTTT. Amino acids: CASSLDGWVTQYF. Supplemented by reference TRBV5-1 and TRBJ2-3, the full variable domain reads KAGVTQTPRYLIKTRGQQVTLSCSPISGHRSVSWYQQTPGQGLQFLFEYFSETQRNKGNFPGRFSGRQFSNSRSEMNVSTLELGDSALYLCASSLDGWVTQYFGPGTRLTVL.

About this clone: Other nucleotide sequences from this sample produce the same CDR3. CDR3 coding DNA: TGTGCCAGCAGCGGACCTGGGCCCTACGAGCAGTACTTC. Residues: CASSGPGPYEQYF. The rearrangement joins TRBV2 to TRBJ2-7, with D hard to call. CDR1 and CDR2 (germline): SNHLY, FYNNEI. This CDR3 region has 13 residues. V lost 6 bases to trimming and J lost 2 bases, with 11 bases between them. Complete variable domain (other parts from reference TRBV2 and TRBJ2-7): EPEVTQTPSHQVTQMGQEVILRCVPISNHLYFYWYRQILGQKVEFLVSFYNNEISEKSEIFDDQFSVERPDGSNFTLKIRSTKLEDSAMYFCASSGPGPYEQYFGPGTRLTVT.

Of note for this clone: The same CDR3 also results from other DNA sequences found in this sample. The V and J genes are TRBV5-1 and TRBJ2-3; D call uncertain. V was clipped by 0 bases and J by 0 bases, with 5 bases between them. The V gene's germline CDR1 is SGHRS and CDR2 YFSETQ. This CDR3 comprises 14 residues. Written as DNA, the CDR3 is TGCGCCAGCAGCTTGGCGGCGAGCACAGATACGCAGTATTTT. Its protein product is CASSLAASTDTQYF.

The rearrangement links TRBV7-2 to TRBJ2-1; 11 bases are a match to TRBD2. The CDR3 is 15 amino acids. V lost 5 bases to trimming and J lost 2 bases; unmatched junction nucleotides: 2. Looked up from germline, CDR1 is SGHTA and CDR2 is FQGNSA. The chain's CDR3 is CASSKLAGAYNEQFF. As DNA, the CDR3 is TGTGCCAGCAGCAAACTAGCGGGAGCCTACAATGAGCAGTTCTTC.

The chain links TRBV10-3 to TRBJ2-5; D remains ambiguous. V lost 4 bases and J lost 7, with 10 bases in between. The germline CDR1 and CDR2 sequences are ENHRY and SYGVKD. There are 12 residues in the CDR3. DNA of the CDR3: TGTGCCATCAGTGTGGGAAGTTGGACCCAGTACTTC. Its protein product is CAISVGSWTQYF.

The CDR3 spells CASSQGGRTSEQYF. CDR3 DNA sequence: TGTGCCAGCAGCCAAGGAGGGAGAACATCCGAGCAGTACTTC. The chain uses TRBV14 and TRBJ2-7, with D maybe TRBD2 (5 bases). Trimming shortened V by 1 base and J by 6 bases, and 13 bases separated the two germline ends. The CDR3 totals 14 residues. Germline assignment: CDR1 SGHDN and CDR2 FVKESK.

This chain joins TRBV6-4 and TRBJ2-2; 8 bases are shared with TRBD1. With 5 bases clipped from V and 1 base from J, the junction kept 3 bases outside the gene matches. The CDR3 sequence is 15 residues long. From germline, CDR1 is MRHNA and CDR2 SNTAGT. The CDR3 protein is CASSPGTGNTGELFF. In nucleotides, the CDR3 is TGTGCCAGCAGTCCCGGGACAGGGAACACCGGGGAGCTGTTTTTT.

Points on this clone: This same CDR3 is encoded by further DNA sequences in the sample. J is TRBJ1-1 and V is TRBV30; D might be TRBD1 (6 bases). This CDR3 comprises 13 residues. Looked up from germline, CDR1 is GTSNPN and CDR2 is SVGIG (reference sequence). V was shortened by 0 bases and J by 2 bases, with 7 bases between the two germline ends. The CDR3 reads CAWSVGGNTEAFF. Written as DNA, the CDR3 is TGTGCCTGGAGTGTAGGGGGAAACACTGAAGCTTTCTTT.

This clone was recorded once. The CDR3 is CAATGTSGKLFF. CDR3 in DNA: TGTGCCGCCACCGGGACATCGGGGAAACTGTTTTTT. The chain links TRBV28 to TRBJ1-4, with D maybe TRBD1 (6 bases). Trimming removed 11 bases from V and 11 bases from J, with 18 bases in between. This CDR3 spans 12 amino acids. CDR1 and CDR2 (germline): MDHEN, SYDVKM.

The chain employs TRBV28 and TRBJ1-2, with D perhaps matching TRBD1 (6 bases). The ends were cut back, 6 bases at V and 7 bases at J, with 15 bases in the middle. The CDR3 loop spans 13 amino acids. In germline, CDR1 is MDHEN, CDR2 SYDVKM. The CDR3 protein is CASSPTGLGGYTF. As DNA, the CDR3 is TGTGCCAGCAGCCCCACAGGGCTGGGTGGCTACACCTTC.

The V and J genes are TRBV27 and TRBJ2-7; weak D call: TRBD1 (6 bases). V dropped 0 bases and J dropped 10 bases, with 19 bases sitting between them. The CDR3 contains 15 residues. The germline V gene has CDR1 MNHEY and CDR2 SMNVEV (reference sequence). CDR3 loop: CASSLSDSFPRGQYF. Written as DNA, the CDR3 is TGTGCCAGCAGTTTATCGGACAGCTTCCCGAGGGGACAGTACTTC.

V gene TRBV7-9 combines with J gene TRBJ1-1; D is unresolved. There are 15 residues in the CDR3. Germline CDR1 and CDR2: SEHNR and FQNEAQ (reference sequence). V dropped 1 base and J dropped 5 bases, with 14 bases sitting between them. The CDR3, as DNA: TGTGCCAGCAGCTTAGGCCGGAGTGGGAAGACTGAAGCTTTCTTT. Translated, it gives CASSLGRSGKTEAFF.

The chain carries TRBV7-6 and TRBJ2-3; 14 bases are a match to TRBD2. The CDR3 contains 17 residues. The J segment lost 3 bases and the V segment lost 5 bases, leaving 7 bases of the junction unmatched. Germline V gives CDR1 SGHVS, CDR2 FNYEAQ. The CDR3 sequence: CASSDRLAGGPTDTQYF. CDR3 DNA: TGTGCCAGCAGCGACCGACTAGCGGGAGGGCCGACAGATACGCAGTATTTT.

The V call is TRBV7-3, the J call TRBJ2-3, with 10 bases matching TRBD2. The CDR3 has 16 amino acids. The junction had 5 bases not matched to a gene; V was cut back by 3 bases and J by 2 bases. Germline V lookup: CDR1 SGHTA, CDR2 FQGTGA. CDR3 region: CASSLRSGGTTDTQYF. In DNA, the CDR3 is TGTGCCAGCAGCTTGCGTAGCGGGGGGACCACAGATACGCAGTATTTT.

This rearrangement joins TRBV10-1 to TRBJ1-1; D may be TRBD1 (6 bases). Germline values: CDR1 WNHNN, CDR2 SYGVQD (reference sequence). V lost 11 bases and J lost 0, with 7 bases in between. This CDR3 is 11 amino acids long. CDR3 bases: TGCGCCGGACAGATGAACACTGAAGCTTTCTTT. Translating it yields CAGQMNTEAFF.

This rearrangement joins TRBV7-8 to TRBJ2-2; possibly TRBD1 for D (5 bases). Between the trimmed V and J ends, which lost 5 bases and 0 bases, there was a span of 19 bases. Germline V gene data show CDR1 as SGHVS and CDR2 as FQNEAQ. CDR3 length equals 18 residues. The DNA of the CDR3 is TGTGCCAGCAGCAAACGTGGGGCCGCCCTTCCGAACACCGGGGAGCTGTTTTTT. This encodes CASSKRGAALPNTGELFF.

Comment on this clone: Other DNA sequences of this sample code for an identical CDR3. The chain carries TRBV5-4 and TRBJ1-1; no reliable D call. Trimming removed 4 bases at V and 2 bases at J, with 9 bases between. Germline V gives CDR1 SGHNT, CDR2 YYREEE (reference sequence). The CDR3 totals 13 residues. For the CDR3, the DNA is TGTGCCAGCAGCCTAGAAGGAAACACTGAAGCTTTCTTT. It specifies CASSLEGNTEAFF.

V usage is TRBV5-1 and J usage is TRBJ2-3, with a possible D match to TRBD2 (6 bases). V gave up 6 bases and J gave up 0 bases, with 11 bases separating them. The CDR3 runs to 14 residues. Germline values: CDR1 SGHRS, CDR2 YFSETQ. The CDR3 DNA follows: TGCGCCAGCATAGAGGGACTTAGCACAGATACGCAGTATTTT. It translates to CASIEGLSTDTQYF.

The chain is built from TRBV2 and TRBJ1-5; the match to TRBD1 covers 7 bases. V shed 5 bases, J shed 2 bases, and the junction held 3 bases outside the gene matches. The CDR3 consists of 14 residues. CDR1 is SNHLY and CDR2 is FYNNEI in the germline V gene. CDR3: CASSQGGRNQPQHF. CDR3 coding DNA: TGTGCCAGCAGTCAAGGGGGCCGCAATCAGCCCCAGCATTTT.

The rearrangement joins TRBV2 to TRBJ2-2; D may be TRBD2 (5 bases). The CDR3 consists of 15 residues. Germline assignment: CDR1 SNHLY and CDR2 FYNNEI. Trimming stripped 6 bases from V and 3 bases from J, with 14 bases between. CDR3 sequence reads: CASRTRSDYTGELFF. The DNA of the CDR3 is TGTGCCAGCAGAACAAGGTCGGACTACACCGGGGAGCTGTTTTTT.

The chain is built from TRBV10-1 and TRBJ2-2; possible D gene TRBD1, 6 bases. The CDR3 extends over 14 amino acids. CDR1 and CDR2 (germline): WNHNN, SYGVQD (reference sequence). The V end was cut by 2 bases, the J end by 4 bases, with 8 bases between. CDR3: CASSEGQFTGELFF. The CDR3 DNA reads as TGCGCCAGCAGTGAGGGACAGTTCACCGGGGAGCTGTTTTTT.

The gene calls are TRBV2 and TRBJ2-1; TRBD2 aligns across 7 bases. CDR1 and CDR2 from the germline V gene are SNHLY and FYNNEI. The CDR3 has 17 residues. The V gene end was trimmed by 2 bases and the J gene end by 2 bases; junction bases not matched to a gene: 9. CDR3 DNA sequence: TGTGCCAGCAGTGAACCCTCTGGCGGGAGACCCTACAATGAGCAGTTCTTC. It specifies CASSEPSGGRPYNEQFF.